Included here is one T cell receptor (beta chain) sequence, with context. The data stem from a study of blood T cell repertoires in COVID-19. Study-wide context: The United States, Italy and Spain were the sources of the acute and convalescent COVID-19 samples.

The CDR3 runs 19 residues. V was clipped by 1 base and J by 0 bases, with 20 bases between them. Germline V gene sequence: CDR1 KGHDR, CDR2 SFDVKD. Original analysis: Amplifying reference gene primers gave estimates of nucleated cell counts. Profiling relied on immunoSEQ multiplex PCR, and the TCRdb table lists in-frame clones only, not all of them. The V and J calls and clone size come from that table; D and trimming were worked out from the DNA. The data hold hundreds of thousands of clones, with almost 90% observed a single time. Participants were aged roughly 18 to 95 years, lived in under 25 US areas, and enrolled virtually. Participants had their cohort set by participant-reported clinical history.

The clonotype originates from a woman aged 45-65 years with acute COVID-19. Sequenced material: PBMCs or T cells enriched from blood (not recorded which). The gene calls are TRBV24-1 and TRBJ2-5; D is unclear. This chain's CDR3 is CATSDFTAGRPRHQETQYF. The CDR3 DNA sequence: TGTGCCACCAGTGATTTTACGGCAGGCCGGCCGCGACACCAAGAGACCCAGTACTTC.